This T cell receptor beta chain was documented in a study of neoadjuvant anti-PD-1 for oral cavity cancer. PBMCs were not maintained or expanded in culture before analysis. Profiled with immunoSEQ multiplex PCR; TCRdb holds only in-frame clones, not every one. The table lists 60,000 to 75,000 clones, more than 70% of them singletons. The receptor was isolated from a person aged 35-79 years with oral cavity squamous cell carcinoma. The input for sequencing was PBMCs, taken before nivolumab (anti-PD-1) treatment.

This CDR3 reads CASSSDRSTTNEKLFF. CDR3 sequence (DNA): TGTGCCAGCAGCTCGGACAGAAGTACAACTAATGAAAAACTGTTTTTT. The V and J genes are TRBV7-8 and TRBJ1-4; possible D gene TRBD1, 6 bases. The CDR3 is made up of 16 amino acids. Trimming left V 4 bases short and J 0 bases short, with 12 bases between. Germline-derived CDR1 and CDR2 are SGHVS and FQNEAQ. The full variable domain, in which reference TRBV7-8 and TRBJ1-4 provide the parts outside the CDR3, is GAGVSQSPRYKVAKRGQDVALRCDPISGHVSLFWYQQALGQGPEFLTYFQNEAQLDKSGLPSDRFFAERPEGSVSTLKIQRTQQEDSAVYLCASSSDRSTTNEKLFFGSGTQLSVL.